Presented here are 14 T cell receptor beta chains from one specimen sequenced in a study of CD4 T cells in relation to SARS-CoV-2 and coronaviruses. No antigen has been identified for these receptors. Assay: immunoSEQ multiplex PCR; the TCRdb copy retains only in-frame clones and omits some. The profile shows about 41,000 clones, approximately 80% of them singletons. Material for sequencing was naive CD4+ T cells from PBMCs, cultured in vitro. Regarding subset: naive CD4+ T cells isolated by negative enrichment. These receptor sequences come from an adult with COVID-19.

The chain combines TRBV3-1 (or the pseudogene TRBV3-2) with TRBJ2-7; D is undetermined. V was clipped by 4 bases and J by 3 bases, with 10 bases between them. This CDR3 contains 13 residues. CDR1 is LGHDT, CDR2 YNNKEL, per germline (reference sequence). CDR3 in amino acids: CASSPPGIYEQYF. DNA for the CDR3: TGTGCCAGCAGCCCGCCGGGCATCTACGAGCAGTACTTC.

The J gene is TRBJ1-5, the V gene TRBV19; perhaps TRBD1 as D (5 bases). V lost 4 bases and J lost 7, with 11 bases in between. The CDR3 totals 13 residues. Per germline, CDR1 LNHDA and CDR2 SQIVND (reference sequence). CDR3 loop: CASSTTTGQPQHF. The CDR3 DNA sequence: TGTGCCAGTAGTACGACAACAGGACAGCCCCAGCATTTT.

The chain uses TRBV19 and TRBJ1-2, with 11 bases identical to TRBD1. The germline CDR1 and CDR2 sequences are LNHDA and SQIVND (reference sequence). There are 17 residues in the CDR3. J lost 0 bases, V lost 3 bases, and 6 bases had no gene match. The CDR3 coding sequence is TGTGCCAGTAGTATGAGCGGGACAGGGGGAACTAACTATGGCTACACCTTC. It translates to CASSMSGTGGTNYGYTF.

The genes are TRBV6-2 or TRBV6-3 and TRBJ1-2; no definite D call. Trimming removed 6 bases at V and 8 bases at J, with 19 bases between. This CDR3 has 14 amino acids. Looked up from germline, CDR1 is MNHEY and CDR2 is SVGEGT. CDR3 bases: TGTGCCAGCAGCTCCACGGATACCTTAAGAGGCTACACCTTC. This codes for CASSSTDTLRGYTF.

The chain recombines TRBV9 with TRBJ2-3; D remains ambiguous. Trimming left V 0 bases short and J 4 bases short, with 9 bases between. This CDR3 spans 14 amino acids. In germline, CDR1 is SGDLS, CDR2 YYNGEE. For the CDR3, the DNA is TGTGCCAGCAGCGTAGTTAGCAAGGCAGATACGCAGTATTTT. Translated: CASSVVSKADTQYF. The full variable domain, rest sourced from reference TRBV9 and TRBJ2-3, is DSGVTQTPKHLITATGQRVTLRCSPRSGDLSVYWYQQSLDQGLQFLIQYYNGEERAKGNILERFSAQQFPDLHSELNLSSLELGDSALYFCASSVVSKADTQYFGPGTRLTVL.

This rearrangement joins TRBV11-2 to TRBJ1-1; D uncertain. Trimming shortened V by 4 bases and J by 2 bases, and 8 bases separated the two germline ends. The germline gives CDR1 SGHAT, CDR2 FQNNGV. The CDR3 loop spans 13 amino acids. The CDR3 DNA is TGTGCCAGCAGCTCCATACCCAACACTGAAGCTTTCTTT. This translates into CASSSIPNTEAFF.

The V and J genes are TRBV28 and TRBJ2-5; TRBD1 aligns across 11 bases. CDR3 length: 16 amino acids. From germline, CDR1 is MDHEN and CDR2 SYDVKM. V lost 5 bases, J lost 5 bases, and 10 bases stayed unmatched. The CDR3 nucleotides read TGTGCCAGCAGTACTATTGGACAGGGGGCCCGGGAGACCCAGTACTTC. It codes for CASSTIGQGARETQYF.

This chain uses TRBV2 with TRBJ2-3, with 8 bases matching TRBD2. The CDR3 totals 17 residues. Germline CDR1 reads SNHLY; CDR2 reads FYNNEI. V lost 5 bases and J lost 3; bases outside the gene matches: 13. The CDR3 DNA follows: TGTGCCAGCAGTTCCGGGGGAGCGGGAGTTCGTACAGATACGCAGTATTTT. Residues: CASSSGGAGVRTDTQYF. The whole variable domain, filled in from reference TRBV2 and TRBJ2-3, reads EPEVTQTPSHQVTQMGQEVILRCVPISNHLYFYWYRQILGQKVEFLVSFYNNEISEKSEIFDDQFSVERPDGSNFTLKIRSTKLEDSAMYFCASSSGGAGVRTDTQYFGPGTRLTVL.

The chain employs TRBV27 and TRBJ2-3, with 13 bases lining up with TRBD2. Germline values: CDR1 MNHEY, CDR2 SMNVEV (reference sequence). The trim removed 4 bases at V and 2 bases at J, leaving 6 bases unmatched. This CDR3 spans 17 amino acids. CDR3 protein: CASSSVGLAGATDTQYF. In nucleotides, the CDR3 is TGTGCCAGCAGTTCCGTAGGACTAGCGGGAGCCACAGATACGCAGTATTTT.

The chain employs TRBV28 and TRBJ2-1, with TRBD2 matching over 7 bases. There are 15 residues in the CDR3. From germline, CDR1 is MDHEN and CDR2 SYDVKM. Trimming removed 2 bases from V and 6 bases from J; junction bases left unmatched: 7. CDR3 loop: CASSLGVPGGNEQFF. The CDR3, as DNA: TGTGCCAGCAGTTTAGGGGTTCCGGGAGGCAATGAGCAGTTCTTC.

J is TRBJ1-2 and V is TRBV6-2 or TRBV6-3, with 9 bases that match TRBD1. V was pared by 6 bases and J by 8 bases, with 10 bases of the junction left unmatched. This CDR3 is 14 amino acids long. Looked up from germline, CDR1 is MNHEY and CDR2 is SVGEGT. CDR3 in DNA: TGTGCCAGCAGCCCGCAAGGGACAGGGCAAGGCTACACCTTC. Protein: CASSPQGTGQGYTF.

In DNA, the CDR3 is TGTGCCAGCAGCGTAGGCCTAGCGGGAAGGGAGACCCAGTACTTC. It yields the protein CASSVGLAGRETQYF. The rearrangement uses TRBV9 and TRBJ2-5; 9 nucleotides agree with TRBD2. This CDR3 has 15 residues. Germline V CDR1 and CDR2: SGDLS, YYNGEE. After removal of 0 bases from V and 5 bases from J, the junction contained 5 bases not matched to a gene.

The chain has TRBV5-8 and TRBJ2-5; D remains ambiguous. This CDR3 region has 12 residues. Germline loops: CDR1 SGHTS, CDR2 YDEGEE. V lost 1 base to trimming and J lost 5 bases, with 6 bases between them. The CDR3 DNA reads as TGTGCCAGCAGCTTGAACGGGGAGACCCAGTACTTC. Translated: CASSLNGETQYF.

The chain couples TRBV9 to TRBJ2-7; D is perhaps TRBD1 or TRBD2 (7 bases each). The CDR3 length is 16 residues. The germline V gene encodes CDR1 SGDLS and CDR2 YYNGEE. The V end was cut by 3 bases, the J end by 3 bases, with 19 bases between. CDR3 sequence (DNA): TGTGCCAGCAGCGCCACAGACAGGGACTACAGCTACGAGCAGTACTTC. Translation: CASSATDRDYSYEQYF.